The present T cell receptor (beta chain) was sequenced within a study of blood T cell repertoires in COVID-19. Generated by immunoSEQ multiplex PCR, the TCRdb table keeps only in-frame clones and is missing some. This sample carries roughly 250,000 clones, approximately 86% of them seen once, and the ten largest clones take just over 7%. This clone was found once. The receptor was isolated from a man in his 60s who had recovered from COVID-19. The material sequenced was peripheral blood.

CDR3: CASLATEAIGAFF. The CDR3 bases are TGTGCCAGTTTGGCGACAGAGGCCATAGGAGCTTTCTTT. The chain recombines TRBV14 with TRBJ1-1; a weak D match, TRBD1 (5 bases). The CDR3 has 13 amino acids. Germline V gene lookup returns CDR1 SGHDN and CDR2 FVKESK. V was cut by 9 bases and J by 10 bases, with 21 bases left in between.